This TCR beta chain was sequenced for a study of T-cell reconstitution after alpha-beta-depleted transplantation in children. Trimming cost V 4 bases and J 2 bases; bases outside gene matches: 7. This CDR3 has 15 residues. Germline V gene lookup returns CDR1 SGHRS and CDR2 YFSETQ. The authors prepared the TCRbeta library with unique molecular identifiers. TCRdb fed the PCR reads into MiXCR, producing one record per CDR3 protein. Of some 300,000 distinct CDR3 sequences in the sample, about 7.3% were seen once. This clonotype was found many times. Antigen unknown. Findings and limits, study-wide: Surviving recipient cells, namely T cells and thymic progenitors, were the source of high day-60 TCRbeta diversity in some patients. The main origin of T-cell counts and diversity one year after transplant was newly produced T cells. By about two months after transplant, alpha-beta T cells reportedly arose from several hundred graft clones that had expanded.

The sequencing here drew on peripheral blood, taken 360 days after TCRalphabeta/CD19-depleted stem cell transplant. The chain recombines TRBV5-1 with TRBJ2-3; 7 nucleotides match TRBD1. This clonotype originated in a female patient between 2 and 10 years old who had a stem cell transplant for Fanconi anemia, so the T cells may come from the graft donor. This CDR3 reads CASSREQGYTDTQYF. CDR3 nucleotides: TGCGCCAGCAGCCGAGAACAGGGGTACACAGATACGCAGTATTTT. Complete variable domain (other parts from reference TRBV5-1 and TRBJ2-3): KAGVTQTPRYLIKTRGQQVTLSCSPISGHRSVSWYQQTPGQGLQFLFEYFSETQRNKGNFPGRFSGRQFSNSRSEMNVSTLELGDSALYLCASSREQGYTDTQYFGPGTRLTVL.